A selection of T cell receptor beta chains follows, all from one sample in a study of cytomegalovirus exposure and HLA in healthy donors. Using immunoSEQ multiplex PCR, the repertoire was profiled, and TCRdb retains in-frame clones only, with some absent. Of more than 100,000 clones in the sample, about three quarters were seen once. Sequencing was carried out using PBMCs. The receptor set was obtained from a woman aged 40 to 50 in good health and CMV-seropositive. Both conserved end residues are part of each CDR3. D genes are given only for firm matches. Only some rows state a clone size, as once, few, many or a class for expanded clones.

>TRBV7-2|-|TRBD1|TRBJ1-1
TGTGCCAGCAGCTTGCGGACAGGGGAGGGCACTGAAGCTTTCTTT
CASSLRTGEGTEAFF
>TRBV29-1|-|-|TRBJ2-4
TGCAGCGTTACCGGAGGCCTTTCCAAAAACATTCAGTACTTC
CSVTGGLSKNIQYF
>TRBV4-1|once|TRBD2|TRBJ2-3
TGCGCCAGCAGCAGCTGGGCTAGCGGGGGGCCAGATACGCAGTATTTT
CASSSWASGGPDTQYF
>TRBV5-1|-|-|TRBJ1-2
TGCGCCAGCAGCTTGGGCGGCTATGGCTACACCTTC
CASSLGGYGYTF
>TRBV2|once|-|TRBJ1-1
TGTGCCAGCAGTGAAGTCGAGGGCGAGAACACTGAAGCTTTCTTT
CASSEVEGENTEAFF
>TRBV5-4|once|TRBD2|TRBJ2-3
TGTGCCAGCAGCTTTCCGGGGGGGCGGTCCGGAGATACGCAGTATTTT
CASSFPGGRSGDTQYF
>TRBV4-3|few|TRBD1|TRBJ1-2
TGCGCCAGCAGCCAACCGGGAGGGGGCGGCTACACCTTC
CASSQPGGGGYTF
>TRBV7-9|-|TRBD1|TRBJ2-6
TGTGCCAGCAGCGTAGGACAGGGGTTCTTTAGCTCTGGGGCCAACGTCCTGACTTTC
CASSVGQGFFSSGANVLTF
>TRBV11-2|once|-|TRBJ1-1
TGTGCCAGCAGTCCACGGAGAAACACTGAAGCTTTCTTT
CASSPRRNTEAFF
>TRBV4-3|few|TRBD2|TRBJ2-2
TGCGCCAGCAGCCAAGGGCGGGGGGGCAGCACCGGGGAGCTGTTTTTT
CASSQGRGGSTGELFF
>TRBV9|once|TRBD1|TRBJ1-4
TGTGCCAGCAGCACTCGGACAGGGGAGGGTGAAAAACTGTTTTTT
CASSTRTGEGEKLFF
>TRBV5-1|-|-|TRBJ2-7
TGCGCCAGCAGCCTTGGACAGTACCCCGCCTACGAGCAGTACTTC
CASSLGQYPAYEQYF
>TRBV11-2|few|-|TRBJ1-2
TGTGCCAGCAGCTTAGCTTCCGAAGCGGGGTCTGACACCTTC
CASSLASEAGSDTF
>TRBV6-5|-|-|TRBJ1-2
TGTGCCAGCAGTTACTACCAGGGAAACTATGGCTACACCTTC
CASSYYQGNYGYTF
>TRBV29-1|-|-|TRBJ1-3
TGCAGCGCCCACCGGGAAGGGGGCTCTGGAAACACCATATATTTT
CSAHREGGSGNTIYF
>TRBV9|-|TRBD2|TRBJ2-5
TGTGCCAGCAGCGTCCAGGCGCGGGGACTAGCGGGACAAGAGACCCAGTACTTC
CASSVQARGLAGQETQYF
>TRBV7-6|-|TRBD1|TRBJ1-2
TGTGCCAGCAGCCGTGGACAGGGGGCGCGTGGCTACACCTTC
CASSRGQGARGYTF
>TRBV6-1|-|TRBD1|TRBJ2-5
TGTGCCAGCAGTGGTCCGGGACAGGGGGTGGGAGAGACCCAGTACTTC
CASSGPGQGVGETQYF
>TRBV6-6|few|TRBD1|TRBJ1-6
TGTGCCAGCAGTTTCGACAGGGGGAATTCACCCCTCCACTTT
CASSFDRGNSPLHF
>TRBV4-2|-|-|TRBJ2-2
TGTGCCAGCAGCCAACTTCGCGGGACTCCGAACACCGGGGAGCTGTTTTTT
CASSQLRGTPNTGELFF
>TRBV9|-|-|TRBJ1-1
TGTGCCAGCAGCCCCCAAGTGCCGGTGAACACTGAAGCTTTCTTT
CASSPQVPVNTEAFF
>TRBV13|-|-|TRBJ2-7
TGTGCCAGCAGCTTAAACAATTACTACGAGCAGTACTTC
CASSLNNYYEQYF
>TRBV4-3|-|-|TRBJ1-2
TGCGCCAGCAGCCAAGATCTGGACAAGACGTACTATGGCTACACCTTC
CASSQDLDKTYYGYTF
>TRBV9|-|-|TRBJ2-2
TGTGCCAGCAGCCCCCGCGAGGGGGTTGGCGGGGAGCTGTTTTTT
CASSPREGVGGELFF
>TRBV9|-|-|TRBJ1-3
TGTGCCAGCAGCGTATTCAGCTCTGGAAACACCATATATTTT
CASSVFSSGNTIYF
>TRBV5-4|-|-|TRBJ1-2
TGTGCCAGCAGTACCCTGAACAGAGCTAACTATGGCTACACCTTC
CASSTLNRANYGYTF
>TRBV2|-|-|TRBJ1-2
TGTGCCAGTCGGGACTATGGCTACACCTTC
CASRDYGYTF
>TRBV28|-|TRBD1|TRBJ1-5
TGTGCCAGCAGTTTTGACAGGGATCGCAATCAGCCCCAGCATTTT
CASSFDRDRNQPQHF
>TRBV6-1|-|-|TRBJ1-1
TGTGCCAGCAGTGAGAGGGGGAAAACTGAAGCTTTCTTT
CASSERGKTEAFF
>TRBV7-3|-|-|TRBJ2-3
TGTGCCAGCAGCCCCGACAGATACACAGATACGCAGTATTTT
CASSPDRYTDTQYF
>TRBV2|-|-|TRBJ1-3
TGTGCCAGCAGTGCCCAGGGATCTGGAAACACCATATATTTT
CASSAQGSGNTIYF
>TRBV7-3|-|TRBD1|TRBJ2-1
TGTGCCAGCAGCTTGACAGGGGCCCCCTACAATGAGCAGTTCTTC
CASSLTGAPYNEQFF
>TRBV6-5|-|TRBD1|TRBJ1-4
TGTGCCAGCAGTTACTCGAGACAGGGTGGTGAAAAACTGTTTTTT
CASSYSRQGGEKLFF
>TRBV15|-|TRBD2|TRBJ2-2
TGTGCCACCAGCCGGGGGGGCAACACCGGGGAGCTGTTTTTT
CATSRGGNTGELFF
>TRBV29-1|-|TRBD1|TRBJ1-1
TGCAGCGTCCGGACAGGAATGAACACTGAAGCTTTCTTT
CSVRTGMNTEAFF
>TRBV5-1|few|TRBD1|TRBJ1-1
TGCGCCAGCAGCTTTGGGACAGCGATGAACACTGAAGCTTTCTTT
CASSFGTAMNTEAFF
>TRBV6-4|many|-|TRBJ1-1
TGTGCCAGCTCCGTGACAGCGAACACTGAAGCTTTCTTT
CASSVTANTEAFF
>TRBV5-4|-|-|TRBJ2-2
TGTGCCAGCAGCTTGTCCGGGGCCGGGGAGCTGTTTTTT
CASSLSGAGELFF
>TRBV7-2|-|-|TRBJ2-7
TGTGCCAGCAGCTCCACAGGGATCGAGCAGTACTTC
CASSSTGIEQYF
>TRBV7-2|-|-|TRBJ2-3
TGTGCCAGCAGCCTCCAGGGTTCCAGCACAGATACGCAGTATTTT
CASSLQGSSTDTQYF
>TRBV4-2|-|-|TRBJ2-4
TGTGCCAGCAGCTCTCCCAAAAACATTCAGTACTTC
CASSSPKNIQYF
>TRBV4-3|-|TRBD1|TRBJ1-1
TGCGCCAGCAGCCAAGATTTGGTGGCAGGGGGCGGACTTATTGAAGCTTTCTTT
CASSQDLVAGGGLIEAFF
>TRBV20-1|-|TRBD1|TRBJ1-2
TGCAGGGGAGACAGGGAGTATGGCTACACCTTC
CRGDREYGYTF
>TRBV11-2|few|-|TRBJ2-7
TGTGCCAGCAGCTTAGATACCTACGAGCAGTACTTC
CASSLDTYEQYF
>TRBV10-1|-|-|TRBJ2-7
TGCGCCAGCAGCCGCGGGACGGTGAAGAGCTCCTACGAGCAGTACTTC
CASSRGTVKSSYEQYF
>TRBV9|few|-|TRBJ1-6
TGTGCCAGCAGCGCTACAGGGTTGGATTCACCCCTCCACTTT
CASSATGLDSPLHF
>TRBV5-1|-|-|TRBJ1-4
TGCGCCAGCAGCCTCCAGGGGAGTCAGGAAAAACTGTTTTTT
CASSLQGSQEKLFF
>TRBV6-1|-|TRBD1|TRBJ1-1
TGTGCCGCGGGACAGCGGATGAACACTGAAGCTTTCTTT
CAAGQRMNTEAFF